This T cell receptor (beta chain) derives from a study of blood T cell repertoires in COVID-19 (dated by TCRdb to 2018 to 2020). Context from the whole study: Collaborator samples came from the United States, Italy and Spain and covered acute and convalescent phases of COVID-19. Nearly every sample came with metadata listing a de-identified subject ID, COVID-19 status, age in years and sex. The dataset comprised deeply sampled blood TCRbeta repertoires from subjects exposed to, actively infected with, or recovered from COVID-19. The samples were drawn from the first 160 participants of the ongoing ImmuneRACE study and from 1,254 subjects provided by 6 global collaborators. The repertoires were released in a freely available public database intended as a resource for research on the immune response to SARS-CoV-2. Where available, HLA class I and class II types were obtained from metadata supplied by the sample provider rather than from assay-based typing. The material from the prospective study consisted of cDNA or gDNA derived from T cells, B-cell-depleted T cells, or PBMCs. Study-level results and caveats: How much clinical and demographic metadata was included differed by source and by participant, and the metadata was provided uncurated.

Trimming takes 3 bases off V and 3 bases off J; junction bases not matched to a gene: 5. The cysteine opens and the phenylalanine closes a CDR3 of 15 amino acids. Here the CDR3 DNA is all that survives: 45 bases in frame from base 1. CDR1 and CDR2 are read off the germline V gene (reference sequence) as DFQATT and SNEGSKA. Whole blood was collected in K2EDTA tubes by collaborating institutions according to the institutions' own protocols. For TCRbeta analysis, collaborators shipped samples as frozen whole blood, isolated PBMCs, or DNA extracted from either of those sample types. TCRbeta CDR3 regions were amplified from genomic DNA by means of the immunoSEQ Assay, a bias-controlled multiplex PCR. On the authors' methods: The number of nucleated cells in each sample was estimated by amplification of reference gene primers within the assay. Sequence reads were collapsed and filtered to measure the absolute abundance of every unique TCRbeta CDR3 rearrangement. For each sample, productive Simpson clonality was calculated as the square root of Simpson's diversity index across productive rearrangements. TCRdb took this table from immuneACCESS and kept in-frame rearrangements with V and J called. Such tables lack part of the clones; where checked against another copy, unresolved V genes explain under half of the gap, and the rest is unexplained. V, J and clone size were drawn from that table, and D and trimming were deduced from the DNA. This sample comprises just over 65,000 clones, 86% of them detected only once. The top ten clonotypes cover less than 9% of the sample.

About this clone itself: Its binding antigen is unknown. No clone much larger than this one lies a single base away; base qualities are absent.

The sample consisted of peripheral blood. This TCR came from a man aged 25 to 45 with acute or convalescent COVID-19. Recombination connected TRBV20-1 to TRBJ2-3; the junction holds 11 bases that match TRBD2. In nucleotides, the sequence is TGCAGTGCTAGTGGGAGACTAGCGGGGACAGATACGCAGTATTTT. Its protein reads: CSASGRLAGTDTQYF.